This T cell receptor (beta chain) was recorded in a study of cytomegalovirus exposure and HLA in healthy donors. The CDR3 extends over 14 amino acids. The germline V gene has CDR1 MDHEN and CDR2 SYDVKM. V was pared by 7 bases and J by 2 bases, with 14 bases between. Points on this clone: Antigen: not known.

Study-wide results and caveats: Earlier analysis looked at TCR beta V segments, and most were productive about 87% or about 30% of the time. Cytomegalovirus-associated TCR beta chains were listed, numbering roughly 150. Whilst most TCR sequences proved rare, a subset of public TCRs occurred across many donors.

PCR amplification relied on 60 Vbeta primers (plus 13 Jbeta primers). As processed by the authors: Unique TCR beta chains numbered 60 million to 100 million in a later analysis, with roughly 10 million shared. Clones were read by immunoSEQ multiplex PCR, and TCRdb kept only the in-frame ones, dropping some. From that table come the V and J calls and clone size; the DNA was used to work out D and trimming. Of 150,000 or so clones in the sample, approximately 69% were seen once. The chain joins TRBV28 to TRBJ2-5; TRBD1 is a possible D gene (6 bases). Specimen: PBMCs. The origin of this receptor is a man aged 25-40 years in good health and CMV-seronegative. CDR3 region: CASTPLDRQETQYF. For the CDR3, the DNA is TGTGCCAGCACCCCCTTAGACAGGCAAGAGACCCAGTACTTC.